The rows below give T cell receptor beta chains drawn from one sample of a study of T cell repertoires in cytomegalovirus infection. TCRdb recomputed calls from the reads with MiXCR, one row per CDR3 protein. The sample records approximately 990,000 distinct CDR3 sequences, around 32% being singletons. Their specific antigens are unknown. The starting material was cultured CD8+ T cells from PBMCs, obtained from culture after CMV antigen stimulation. These TCRs come from a human donor in good health (CMV status not recorded). Some clones in this sample may be carry-over from other donors' samples. Each CDR3 is given with its conserved first and last residue.

j_call v_call cdr3_aa
TRBJ1-1 TRBV7-8 CASSLEGWGTEAFF
TRBJ2-7 TRBV4-2 CASSQDGTGPYEQYF
TRBJ1-1 TRBV19 CASSLGLEMGYTEAFF
TRBJ1-6 TRBV15 CATSSRQGASPLHF
TRBJ2-1 TRBV7-6 CASSLDRADYNEQFF
TRBJ1-3 TRBV12-3/TRBV12-4 CASSSQGLGNTIYF
TRBJ1-1 TRBV12-3/TRBV12-4 CASSPTGRNTEAFF
TRBJ2-2 TRBV9 CASSVESFQRANTGELFF
TRBJ1-4 TRBV12-3/TRBV12-4 CASSFHDRARDEKLFF
TRBJ1-1 TRBV12-3/TRBV12-4 CASSSSTGFTEAFF
TRBJ2-5 TRBV27 CASMASGGQETQYF
TRBJ2-3 TRBV19 CVIRDRLTDTQYF
TRBJ2-2 TRBV6-2/TRBV6-3 CASNLGSGELFF
TRBJ2-3 TRBV7-7 CASSLRTRDRDSSTDTQYF
TRBJ1-6 TRBV7-2 CASSLGGLSSYNSPLHF
TRBJ2-3 TRBV2 CASNESAGGTDTQYF
TRBJ2-2 TRBV14 CASSQDPGNSAGELFF
TRBJ2-1 TRBV6-5 CASSYGARGGQFF